Listed below are T cell receptor beta chains from one sample, sequenced in a study of cytomegalovirus exposure and HLA in healthy donors. TCRdb's table, derived via immunoSEQ multiplex PCR, lists solely in-frame clones and lacks some. The data hold 150,000 to 250,000 clones, with approximately 85% observed a single time. The material sequenced was PBMCs. These receptors came from a woman in her forties or fifties in good health and CMV-seropositive. Each CDR3 is given with its conserved first and last residue. Each record gives: V gene, clone size, J gene, D gene, CDR3 protein, CDR3 DNA. The D gene is left open where the match is weak. Size tells how often a clone was seen (once, few, many) or the class of an expanded clone, and some rows leave it out.

TRBV7-2,few,TRBJ1-3,NA,CASSPSGAGEFSGNTIYF,TGTGCCAGCAGCCCTAGCGGAGCAGGCGAATTCTCTGGAAACACCATATATTTT
TRBV28,NA,TRBJ1-1,TRBD1,CASSDRVNTEAFF,TGTGCCAGCAGTGACAGGGTGAACACTGAAGCTTTCTTT
TRBV7-3,NA,TRBJ2-5,TRBD2,CASSLSGRGRETQYF,TGTGCCAGCAGCTTGTCAGGGAGGGGACGAGAGACCCAGTACTTC
TRBV5-5,NA,TRBJ1-3,NA,CASSLQGSGNTIYF,TGTGCCAGCAGCTTACAGGGATCTGGAAACACCATATATTTT
TRBV28,NA,TRBJ2-7,NA,CASTSGYEQYF,TGTGCCAGCACCTCAGGCTACGAGCAGTACTTC
TRBV27,few,TRBJ2-1,NA,CASSFEGVNEQFF,TGTGCCAGCAGTTTTGAAGGGGTTAATGAGCAGTTCTTC
TRBV27,NA,TRBJ2-1,TRBD2,CASSSTSRWGHNEQFF,TGTGCCAGCAGTTCGACTAGCAGGTGGGGTCACAATGAGCAGTTCTTC
TRBV6-5,few,TRBJ2-7,TRBD1,CASSYRWQGASYEQYF,TGTGCCAGCAGTTACCGGTGGCAGGGGGCGTCCTACGAGCAGTACTTC
TRBV7-9,NA,TRBJ2-3,TRBD2,CASSYRMGLAGGSTQYF,TGTGCCAGCAGCTACCGAATGGGACTAGCGGGGGGCTCTACGCAGTATTTT
TRBV4-1,NA,TRBJ1-4,NA,CASSQGGLGEKLFF,TGCGCCAGCAGCCAAGGGGGGCTCGGTGAAAAACTGTTTTTT
TRBV6-1,few,TRBJ1-1,NA,CASSDGEKLNTEAFF,TGTGCCAGCAGTGACGGGGAGAAGTTGAACACTGAAGCTTTCTTT
TRBV6-1,NA,TRBJ2-1,NA,CASSEEGGQWNEQFF,TGTGCCAGCAGTGAAGAAGGGGGACAATGGAATGAGCAGTTCTTC
TRBV5-6,NA,TRBJ2-1,TRBD2,CASSPQAGGYNEQFF,TGTGCCAGCAGCCCGCAAGCGGGGGGGTACAATGAGCAGTTCTTC
TRBV19,NA,TRBJ2-5,TRBD2,CASRIGTSGETAQYF,TGTGCCAGTAGGATAGGGACTAGCGGTGAAACGGCCCAGTACTTC
TRBV28,once,TRBJ1-1,NA,CASRPLERNTEAFF,TGTGCCAGCAGGCCCCTCGAGAGAAACACTGAAGCTTTCTTT
TRBV19,NA,TRBJ2-7,NA,CASSTIQGYEQYF,TGTGCCAGTAGTACGATACAGGGCTACGAGCAGTACTTC
TRBV7-9,once,TRBJ1-5,TRBD1,CASSVDRGNQPQHF,TGTGCCAGCAGCGTTGACAGGGGGAACCAGCCCCAGCATTTT
TRBV28,few,TRBJ1-6,NA,CASIPTGQGYNSPLHF,TGTGCCAGCATTCCGACTGGCCAAGGCTATAATTCACCCCTCCACTTT
TRBV5-1,NA,TRBJ1-5,NA,CASSLGVGAINQPQHF,TGCGCCAGCAGCTTGGGGGTGGGGGCGATCAATCAGCCCCAGCATTTT
TRBV29-1,few,TRBJ2-4,NA,CSVLQGAKNIQYF,TGCAGCGTCTTACAGGGAGCCAAAAACATTCAGTACTTC
TRBV5-1,NA,TRBJ2-7,TRBD1,CASSLGQGAYEQYF,TGCGCCAGCAGCTTGGGGCAGGGGGCCTACGAGCAGTACTTC
TRBV15,NA,TRBJ1-5,NA,CATSSRVGQGQPQHF,TGTGCCACCAGCAGTAGGGTCGGCCAGGGTCAGCCCCAGCATTTT
TRBV5-3,NA,TRBJ2-7,TRBD2,CARSLAGPETGLAGGYSGEQYF,TGTGCCAGAAGCTTGGCCGGTCCGGAGACGGGGCTAGCGGGAGGGTATAGCGGCGAGCAGTACTTC
TRBV30,NA,TRBJ1-5,NA,CAWSRGDTSNSNQPQHF,TGTGCCTGGAGTAGAGGGGACACCAGCAATAGCAATCAGCCCCAGCATTTT
TRBV7-2,NA,TRBJ1-1,TRBD1,CASSPGQGLEAFF,TGTGCCAGCAGCCCGGGACAGGGGCTTGAAGCTTTCTTT
TRBV19,NA,TRBJ2-1,TRBD2,CASSRRREWDNEQFF,TGTGCCAGTAGCCGGCGGCGGGAGTGGGACAATGAGCAGTTCTTC
TRBV7-9,NA,TRBJ1-1,NA,CASSLSANTEAFF,TGTGCCAGCAGCTTAAGCGCGAACACTGAAGCTTTCTTT
TRBV7-2,NA,TRBJ2-2,NA,CASSLQGSMTGELFF,TGTGCCAGCAGCCTACAGGGTAGTATGACCGGGGAGCTGTTTTTT
TRBV7-7,NA,TRBJ2-5,TRBD2,CASSSTSGGAGETQYF,TGTGCTAGCAGCTCGACTAGCGGGGGGGCCGGGGAGACCCAGTACTTC
TRBV6-5,once,TRBJ2-5,NA,CASSYSTRQETQYF,TGTGCCAGCAGTTACTCGACACGACAAGAGACCCAGTACTTC
TRBV7-2,NA,TRBJ2-3,TRBD1,CASSLSGWTGHTDTQYF,TGTGCCAGCAGCTTAAGCGGGTGGACAGGGCACACAGATACGCAGTATTTT
TRBV5-1,NA,TRBJ1-1,TRBD1,CASSLADRGLTEAFF,TGCGCCAGCAGCTTAGCGGACAGGGGGTTGACTGAAGCTTTCTTT